Detailed here is one T cell receptor (beta chain). The sample belongs to a study of control samples from healthy donors and cancer patients. CDR3 length: 10 residues. With 3 bases removed from V and 7 bases from J, the gap between germline ends came to 4 bases. Germline V gene sequence: CDR1 DFQATT, CDR2 SNEGSKA (reference sequence). Repertoires were generated with immunoSEQ multiplex PCR, while TCRdb's copy carries only in-frame clones and drops some. The sample consists of around 94,000 clones, around 92% of them appearing once. Sequencing was carried out using blood. This rearrangement joins TRBV20-1 to TRBJ2-1; D remains ambiguous. The receptor was isolated from a woman between 18 and 29 years old in good health. CDR3 bases: TGCAGTGCTAGGCGGAATGAGCAGTTCTTC. This sequence encodes CSARRNEQFF.